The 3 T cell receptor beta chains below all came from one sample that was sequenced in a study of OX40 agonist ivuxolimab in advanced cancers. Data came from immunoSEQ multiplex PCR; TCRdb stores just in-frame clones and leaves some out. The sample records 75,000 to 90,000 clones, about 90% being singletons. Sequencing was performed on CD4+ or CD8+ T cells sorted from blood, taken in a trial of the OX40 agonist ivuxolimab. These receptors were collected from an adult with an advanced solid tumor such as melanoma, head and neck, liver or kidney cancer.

The CDR3 nucleotides read TGTGCCAGCAGTTTCTTGCTGGGCTTCCACAATGAGCAGTTCTTC. This sequence encodes CASSFLLGFHNEQFF. The rearrangement links TRBV28 to TRBJ2-1; D is uncertain. Germline CDR1 and CDR2: MDHEN and SYDVKM. Deletions cut 3 bases from V and 5 bases from J, with 14 bases between. The CDR3 runs to 15 residues. Full variable domain (remainder filled in from reference TRBV28 and TRBJ2-1): DVKVTQSSRYLVKRTGEKVFLECVQDMDHENMFWYRQDPGLGLRLIYFSYDVKMKEKGDIPEGYSVSREKKERFSLILESASTNQTSMYLCASSFLLGFHNEQFFGPGTRLTVL.

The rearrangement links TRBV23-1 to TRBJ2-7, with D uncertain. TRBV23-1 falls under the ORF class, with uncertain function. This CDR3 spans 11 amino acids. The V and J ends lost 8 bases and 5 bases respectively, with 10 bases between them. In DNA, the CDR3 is TGCGCCAGCTCGGGTAGAAACGAGCAGTACGTC. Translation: CASSGRNEQYV.

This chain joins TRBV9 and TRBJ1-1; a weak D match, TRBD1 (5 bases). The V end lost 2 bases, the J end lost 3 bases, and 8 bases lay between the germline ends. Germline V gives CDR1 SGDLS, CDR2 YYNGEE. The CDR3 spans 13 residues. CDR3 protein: CASSVAGHTEAFF. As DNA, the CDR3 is TGTGCCAGCAGCGTTGCGGGACACACTGAAGCTTTCTTT. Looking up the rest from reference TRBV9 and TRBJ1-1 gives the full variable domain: DSGVTQTPKHLITATGQRVTLRCSPRSGDLSVYWYQQSLDQGLQFLIQYYNGEERAKGNILERFSAQQFPDLHSELNLSSLELGDSALYFCASSVAGHTEAFFGQGTRLTVV.